This is a list of T cell receptor beta chains from one sample in a study of blood T cell repertoires in COVID-19. Data came from immunoSEQ multiplex PCR; TCRdb stores just in-frame clones and leaves some out. In the table there are about 150,000 clones, about 92% of which are singletons. Specimen: peripheral blood. These receptors were taken from a human donor in a cohort sampled during active COVID-19. Each CDR3 is given with its conserved first and last residue. Fields, in order: D gene, clone size, V gene, J gene, CDR3 length, CDR3 protein, CDR3 DNA. D genes are given only for firm matches. Not all rows give a size; the values are once, few, many and, for expanded clones, a class.

d_call: TRBD2; clone_size: NA; v_call: TRBV15; j_call: TRBJ2-2; cdr3_length: 18; cdr3_aa: CATSRDSLAGGRTGELFF; cdr3_nt: TGTGCCACCAGCAGAGATTCCCTAGCGGGGGGGCGCACCGGGGAGCTGTTTTTT
d_call: TRBD1; clone_size: once; v_call: TRBV10-3; j_call: TRBJ2-7; cdr3_length: 15; cdr3_aa: CAISERGQGNYEQYF; cdr3_nt: TGTGCCATCAGTGAGCGGGGACAGGGGAACTACGAGCAGTACTTC
d_call: TRBD1; clone_size: NA; v_call: TRBV6-5; j_call: TRBJ2-7; cdr3_length: 12; cdr3_aa: CATEDRAGEQYF; cdr3_nt: TGTGCCACCGAGGACAGGGCGGGCGAGCAGTACTTC
d_call: TRBD2; clone_size: NA; v_call: TRBV9; j_call: TRBJ2-1; cdr3_length: 16; cdr3_aa: CASSVALAGGRNEQFF; cdr3_nt: TGTGCCAGCAGCGTAGCCCTAGCGGGGGGGCGGAATGAGCAGTTCTTC
d_call: NA; clone_size: NA; v_call: TRBV11-2; j_call: TRBJ1-4; cdr3_length: 14; cdr3_aa: CASSLDLLGTSLFF; cdr3_nt: TGTGCCAGCAGCTTAGATCTGCTCGGGACAAGCCTGTTTTTT
d_call: NA; clone_size: once; v_call: TRBV7-6; j_call: TRBJ2-7; cdr3_length: 17; cdr3_aa: CASSMSPVPHGSYEQYF; cdr3_nt: TGTGCCAGCAGCATGTCCCCGGTCCCCCACGGCTCCTACGAGCAGTACTTC
d_call: NA; clone_size: NA; v_call: TRBV4-3; j_call: TRBJ1-6; cdr3_length: 13; cdr3_aa: CASSQDPGDAPHF; cdr3_nt: TGCGCCAGCAGCCAAGATCCAGGGGACGCCCCCCACTTT
d_call: TRBD1; clone_size: many; v_call: TRBV2; j_call: TRBJ1-2; cdr3_length: 13; cdr3_aa: CASIGTGDGGYTF; cdr3_nt: TGTGCCAGCATAGGGACAGGGGATGGGGGCTACACCTTC
d_call: NA; clone_size: few; v_call: TRBV7-9; j_call: TRBJ1-2; cdr3_length: 12; cdr3_aa: CASSPGDHGYTF; cdr3_nt: TGTGCCAGCAGCCCAGGGGACCATGGCTACACCTTC
d_call: TRBD1; clone_size: once; v_call: TRBV2; j_call: TRBJ2-1; cdr3_length: 14; cdr3_aa: CASRGDREVDEQFF; cdr3_nt: TGTGCCAGCAGAGGGGACAGGGAGGTGGATGAGCAGTTCTTC
d_call: TRBD2; clone_size: NA; v_call: TRBV9; j_call: TRBJ2-5; cdr3_length: 16; cdr3_aa: CASSVASGGDQETQYF; cdr3_nt: TGTGCCAGCAGCGTAGCGAGCGGGGGGGATCAAGAGACCCAGTACTTC
d_call: NA; clone_size: NA; v_call: TRBV3-1/TRBV3-2; j_call: TRBJ2-6; cdr3_length: 16; cdr3_aa: CASSLKQGRGANVLTF; cdr3_nt: TGTGCCAGCAGCCTTAAACAGGGACGTGGAGCCAACGTCCTGACTTTC
d_call: NA; clone_size: NA; v_call: TRBV9; j_call: TRBJ1-5; cdr3_length: 17; cdr3_aa: CASSVVRGLDSNQPQHF; cdr3_nt: TGTGCCAGCAGCGTAGTTCGCGGCCTGGATAGCAATCAGCCCCAGCATTTT
d_call: NA; clone_size: NA; v_call: TRBV5-6; j_call: TRBJ2-3; cdr3_length: 18; cdr3_aa: CASSLWNPFTGLTDTQYF; cdr3_nt: TGTGCCAGCAGCTTGTGGAATCCCTTTACAGGGCTCACAGATACGCAGTATTTT